Listed here is a single T cell receptor (beta chain). There are 16 residues in the CDR3. Germline CDR1 and CDR2: MGHRA and YSYEKL. With 1 base removed from V and 10 bases from J, the gap between germline ends came to 19 bases. The sample comes from a study of blood T cell repertoires in COVID-19. Study in general: Acute-phase and convalescent COVID-19 samples originated in the United States, Italy and Spain.

TCRdb keeps only in-frame clones here, not all; method: immunoSEQ multiplex PCR. Of 250,000 to 300,000 clones listed, approximately 82% are singletons. The receptor's source is a man aged 60 to 75 who had recovered from COVID-19. Material for sequencing was peripheral blood. The rearrangement joins TRBV4-1 to TRBJ1-4; the D gene is possibly TRBD1 (6 bases). In DNA, the CDR3 is TGCGCCAGCAGCCAAGCAGAAAGAGACAGGAGTGGAAAACTGTTTTTT. Amino acid sequence: CASSQAERDRSGKLFF.